This TCR beta chain was documented in a study of blood T cell repertoires in COVID-19 (dated by TCRdb to 2018 to 2020). The study in broad terms: The collaborator samples originated in the United States, Italy and Spain and spanned the acute and convalescent phases of COVID-19. The material from the prospective study consisted of cDNA or gDNA derived from T cells, B-cell-depleted T cells, or PBMCs. The dataset comprised deeply sampled blood TCRbeta repertoires from subjects exposed to, actively infected with, or recovered from COVID-19. The repertoires were released in a freely available public database meant as a resource for research on the immune response to SARS-CoV-2. The samples were drawn from the first 160 participants of the ongoing ImmuneRACE study and from 1,254 subjects provided by 6 global collaborators. The sample metadata nearly always contained a de-identified subject ID, COVID-19 status, age in years and sex. Where available, HLA class I and class II types were taken from metadata supplied by the sample provider and were not determined by assay-based typing.

This clone was counted once. This receptor's antigen is unknown. One base away there is no much larger clone; base qualities are not given. TCRbeta CDR3 regions were amplified from genomic DNA by means of the immunoSEQ Assay, a bias-controlled multiplex PCR. As for the authors' bioinformatics: Nucleated cell counts per sample were estimated from amplification of reference gene primers within the assay. To quantify the absolute abundance of each unique TCRbeta CDR3 rearrangement, sequence reads were collapsed and filtered. For each sample, productive Simpson clonality was calculated as the square root of Simpson's diversity index over productive rearrangements. In its TCRdb copy, this immuneACCESS table keeps in-frame sequences only and misses some clones. Where compared with another copy, unresolved V genes explain less than half of these, and the others have no known cause. That table gives V, J and clone size, and the DNA gave D and trimming. Here the sample has roughly 150,000 clones; roughly 90% occur a single time. The biggest ten clones account for approximately 4.3% of the sample.

Overall study results and their limits: The quantity of clinical and demographic metadata differed by source and by participant and was supplied without curation.

Participants in the prospective study were aged 18 to 89 years, lived in 20 to 25 United States geographic areas, and enrolled through a virtual design. In the prospective study, participants were assigned to cohorts based on the clinical history participants reported in a screening survey and a study questionnaire. ImmuneRACE Cohort 3 recovered participants were defined by two consecutive negative NP/OP PCR tests, healthcare professional clearance, or symptom resolution. Mobile phlebotomists in the prospective study collected whole blood, serum and a nasopharyngeal or oropharyngeal swab from every participant. Over a roughly 2-month period, participants in the prospective study had the option of providing additional blood draws and questionnaires. Blood samples from the prospective study were shipped frozen or at room temperature prior to DNA extraction. The sequencing input was PBMCs or T cells enriched from blood (not recorded which). This sequence was found in a man between 45 and 60 years old who had recovered from COVID-19.

The CDR3 protein sequence reads: CASSRATSGRGEQFF. The sequenced DNA: TGTGCCAGCAGCAGGGCCACTAGCGGGAGAGGAGAGCAGTTCTTC. Recombination joined TRBV7-3 with TRBJ2-1, with TRBD2 matching 11 junction bases. Including the terminal cysteine and phenylalanine, the CDR3 comprises 15 residues. Only CDR3 DNA is held: 45 bases, read in frame from base 1. CDR1 and CDR2 (SGHTA, FQGTGA) derive from the germline V gene. The germline V and J ends show losses of 5 bases and 10 bases respectively, and no gene match explains 10 bases of the junction.